Following are 7 T cell receptor beta chains from one sample sequenced in a study of monozygotic twins with inflammatory bowel disease. TCRdb re-called the 5' RACE reads; every CDR3 protein appears as one record, without DNA. This sample's table reports around 40,000 distinct CDR3 sequences. The sequenced sample consisted of blood. Receptor source: a human donor with ulcerative colitis or Crohn's disease, or a healthy co-twin of an affected twin (not recorded which).

The gene calls are TRBV7-6 and TRBJ2-1; without DNA, the TCRdb call of TRBD2 cannot be checked. Germline CDR1 reads SGHVS; CDR2 reads FNYEAQ. The CDR3 totals 16 residues. CDR3 amino acids: CASSASSGRSYNEQFF.

This rearrangement joins TRBV5-1 to TRBJ2-7. CDR3 length equals 12 residues. Germline V CDR1 and CDR2: SGHRS, YFSETQ. CDR3 amino acids: CASSMDSYEQYF.

The rearrangement links TRBV7-2 to TRBJ2-1; without DNA, the TCRdb call of TRBD1 cannot be checked. Germline lookup yields CDR1 SGHTA and CDR2 FQGNSA. The CDR3 has 15 residues. The CDR3 is CASSLGRGPSNEQFF.

The rearrangement uses TRBV20-1 and TRBJ2-1; the TCRdb D gene call, TRBD2, has no DNA to confirm it. Germline V gene data show CDR1 as DFQATT and CDR2 as SNEGSKA (reference sequence). This CDR3 has 13 residues. This CDR3 is CRAASGTYNEQFF.

This chain uses TRBV3-1 with TRBJ1-2. This CDR3 contains 16 residues. The germline V gene has CDR1 LGHDT and CDR2 YNNKEL (reference sequence). The CDR3 here is CASSLAGEGTNYGYTF.

The chain uses TRBV20-1 and TRBJ2-6. Per the germline V gene, CDR1 is DFQATT and CDR2 is SNEGSKA (reference sequence). The CDR3 is 14 amino acids. The CDR3 region is CSARDSSGANVLTF.

The gene calls are TRBV20-1 and TRBJ2-1; no DNA is available, so the TRBD1 call from TCRdb remains unchecked. Germline V gene data show CDR1 as DFQATT and CDR2 as SNEGSKA (reference sequence). This CDR3 contains 14 residues. The CDR3 sequence is CSALGQGADNEQFF.